These 21 T cell receptor beta chains came from one sample sequenced in a study of blood T cell repertoires in COVID-19. TCRdb keeps only in-frame clones here, not all; method: immunoSEQ multiplex PCR. The data hold about 140,000 clones, with approximately 87% observed a single time. Sequences were obtained from peripheral blood. These receptors all come from a middle-aged woman with acute or convalescent COVID-19.

This chain links TRBV6-1 with TRBJ1-1; D perhaps matches TRBD1 (5 bases). CDR1 and CDR2 from the germline V gene are MNHNS and SASEGT. V was clipped by 3 bases and J by 3 bases, with 20 bases between them. The CDR3 is 17 amino acids. The CDR3 nucleotides read TGTGCCAGCAGTGAGGGACTATCGATCTGGGGGGACACTGAAGCTTTCTTT. It is translated as CASSEGLSIWGDTEAFF.

The J gene is TRBJ2-7, the V gene TRBV27; D gene uncertain. CDR1 is MNHEY and CDR2 is SMNVEV in the germline V gene (reference sequence). CDR3 length: 14 residues. V was clipped by 5 bases and J by 0 bases, with 11 bases between them. The CDR3 nucleotides are TGTGCCAGCAGTCCACGACATCACTCCTACGAGCAGTACTTC. Protein: CASSPRHHSYEQYF.

The chain links TRBV9 to TRBJ1-3; D gene ambiguous. Germline V lookup: CDR1 SGDLS, CDR2 YYNGEE. This CDR3 has 15 residues. Trimming pared 0 bases from V and 8 bases from J, leaving 15 bases between. CDR3 in DNA: TGTGCCAGCAGCGTAGATCTGGGCTCCGGGGACACCATATATTTT. Protein: CASSVDLGSGDTIYF.

This clone has a single count. The rearrangement links TRBV3-1 (or the pseudogene TRBV3-2) to TRBJ1-1; D is uncertain. The CDR3 spans 17 residues. Trimming removed 0 bases from V and 0 bases from J, with 14 bases in between. Looked up from germline, CDR1 is LGHDT and CDR2 is YNNKEL (reference sequence). CDR3 nucleotide sequence: TGTGCCAGCAGCCAAGATCTGGAGACCGAAATGAACACTGAAGCTTTCTTT. Its translation is CASSQDLETEMNTEAFF.

The chain carries TRBV5-1 and TRBJ2-1; TRBD2 might be the D (6 bases). This CDR3 contains 15 residues. Per the germline V gene, CDR1 is SGHRS and CDR2 is YFSETQ. With 0 bases removed from V and 4 bases from J, the gap between germline ends came to 11 bases. The CDR3 DNA is TGCGCCAGCAGCTTGGCGGGAGTTGAATACAATGAGCAGTTCTTC. It is translated as CASSLAGVEYNEQFF.

This clone was found once. This chain links TRBV2 with TRBJ2-7; the D is unclear. Trimming removed 8 bases from V and 3 bases from J, with 8 bases in between. Germline-derived CDR1 and CDR2 are SNHLY and FYNNEI. The CDR3 spans 11 residues. The CDR3 spells CASFRIYEQYF. The CDR3 DNA sequence: TGTGCCAGCTTTAGAATCTACGAGCAGTACTTC.

The chain couples TRBV5-4 to TRBJ2-2, with TRBD2 identical over 7 bases. V shed 4 bases and J 8 bases; nucleotides not matched to a gene: 11. The length of the CDR3 is 15 residues. Looked up from germline, CDR1 is SGHNT and CDR2 is YYREEE (reference sequence). Written as DNA, the CDR3 is TGTGCCAGCAGCCGGGAGGACCTTCGTAGAGGGGAGCTGTTTTTT. Translated: CASSREDLRRGELFF.

This chain uses TRBV4-1 with TRBJ2-3, with D hard to call. V lost 0 bases and J lost 6, with 10 bases in between. The germline CDR1 and CDR2 sequences are MGHRA and YSYEKL. The CDR3 is 14 amino acids. In nucleotides, the CDR3 is TGCGCCAGCAGCCAAGACCCGCGCTTCGATACGCAGTATTTT. Protein product: CASSQDPRFDTQYF.

The rearrangement uses TRBV14 and TRBJ1-1; no firm D call. The germline CDR1 and CDR2 sequences are SGHDN and FVKESK. The CDR3 runs 12 residues. Trimming removed 1 base at V and 2 bases at J, with 2 bases between. DNA for the CDR3: TGTGCCAGCAGCCAAGCTAACACTGAAGCTTTCTTT. Protein sequence: CASSQANTEAFF.

The count of this clone is one. An end of the junction differs from the germline gene, which may be a read error. The chain joins TRBV12-5 to TRBJ1-2, with no clear D. CDR3 length: 11 residues. Germline V gene data show CDR1 as LGHNT and CDR2 as FRNRAP. The CDR3 sequence: CASGTNVVQDF. CDR3 nucleotides: TGTGCTAGTGGAACCAATGTTGTTCAGGATTTC.

The CDR3 here is CASSRGQGGNYGYTF. The DNA for the CDR3 is TGTGCCAGCAGCCGAGGACAGGGGGGGAACTATGGCTACACCTTC. V gene TRBV7-8 combines with J gene TRBJ1-2; 10 bases align to TRBD1. Germline CDR1 and CDR2: SGHVS and FQNEAQ. The trim removed 5 bases at V and 2 bases at J, leaving 5 bases unmatched. CDR3 length: 15 amino acids.

The chain has TRBV9 and TRBJ2-1, with 8 bases that match TRBD2. V shed 0 bases, J shed 7 bases, and the junction held 3 bases outside the gene matches. The CDR3 has 14 amino acids. The germline V gene encodes CDR1 SGDLS and CDR2 YYNGEE. CDR3 in amino acids: CASSVVSSGNEQFF. The DNA of the CDR3 is TGTGCCAGCAGCGTAGTGTCTAGCGGGAATGAGCAGTTCTTC. Filled out from reference TRBV9 and TRBJ2-1, the complete variable domain reads DSGVTQTPKHLITATGQRVTLRCSPRSGDLSVYWYQQSLDQGLQFLIQYYNGEERAKGNILERFSAQQFPDLHSELNLSSLELGDSALYFCASSVVSSGNEQFFGPGTRLTVL.

V is TRBV20-1 and J is TRBJ2-1; D is unclear. Germline assignment: CDR1 DFQATT and CDR2 SNEGSKA (reference sequence). Trimming shortened V by 3 bases and J by 6 bases, and 15 bases separated the two germline ends. The CDR3 has 14 residues. CDR3 protein: CSASNYLTPNEQFF. As DNA, the CDR3 is TGCAGTGCTAGTAACTACCTTACCCCCAATGAGCAGTTCTTC.

The chain couples TRBV9 to TRBJ1-4, with D possibly TRBD1 on 5 matching bases. The CDR3 extends over 15 amino acids. The V gene's germline CDR1 is SGDLS and CDR2 YYNGEE. With 3 bases removed from V and 5 bases from J, the gap between germline ends came to 14 bases. The DNA of the CDR3 is TGTGCCAGCAGCGAACAGACAGACACGAATGAAAAACTGTTTTTT. Translated: CASSEQTDTNEKLFF.

The chain recombines TRBV2 with TRBJ1-6, with 7 bases lining up with TRBD1. CDR1 SNHLY and CDR2 FYNNEI come from the germline V gene. The CDR3 has 14 amino acids. V was pared by 6 bases and J by 9 bases, with 8 bases of the junction left unmatched. CDR3 bases: TGTGCCAGCAGACCCGACAGGGATACTTCACCCCTCCACTTT. Its translation: CASRPDRDTSPLHF.

The genes are TRBV7-9 and TRBJ1-1; 8 bases match TRBD1. CDR1 is SEHNR, CDR2 FQNEAQ, per germline (reference sequence). V was clipped by 4 bases and J by 5 bases; unmatched bases: 6. The CDR3 consists of 14 residues. The CDR3 spells CASSYQGAGTEAFF. The CDR3 DNA follows: TGTGCCAGCAGCTACCAGGGGGCGGGAACTGAAGCTTTCTTT.

The V call is TRBV9, the J call TRBJ2-5, with 7 bases identical to TRBD2. J was trimmed by 2 bases and V by 2 bases; bases with no gene match: 3. Germline V gene data show CDR1 as SGDLS and CDR2 as YYNGEE. The CDR3 covers 14 residues. The CDR3 DNA reads as TGTGCCAGCAGCGTTCAGGGAGGGCAAGAGACCCAGTACTTC. Translated: CASSVQGGQETQYF.

The chain employs TRBV27 and TRBJ1-2, with a tentative D call TRBD1 (5 bases). This CDR3 comprises 15 residues. Trimming took off 1 base at V and 4 bases at J, with 13 bases between the two ends. Germline lookup yields CDR1 MNHEY and CDR2 SMNVEV (reference sequence). This chain's CDR3 is CASSLLPRRGYGYTF. The DNA for the CDR3 is TGTGCCAGCAGTTTATTGCCCAGGAGGGGCTATGGCTACACCTTC.

This sequence joins TRBV7-8 and TRBJ2-1; the match to TRBD2 covers 11 bases. Germline V gives CDR1 SGHVS, CDR2 FQNEAQ. J was trimmed by 4 bases and V by 7 bases; bases with no gene match: 6. The CDR3 is 15 residues long. The CDR3: CASNPLAGAYNEQFF. The CDR3 DNA follows: TGTGCCAGCAACCCACTAGCGGGGGCTTACAATGAGCAGTTCTTC. Full variable domain (remainder filled in from reference TRBV7-8 and TRBJ2-1): GAGVSQSPRYKVAKRGQDVALRCDPISGHVSLFWYQQALGQGPEFLTYFQNEAQLDKSGLPSDRFFAERPEGSVSTLKIQRTQQEDSAVYLCASNPLAGAYNEQFFGPGTRLTVL.

V usage is TRBV5-1 and J usage is TRBJ2-7; D may be TRBD2 (5 bases). V was shortened by 4 bases and J by 0 bases, with 11 bases between the two germline ends. This CDR3 comprises 14 residues. CDR1 SGHRS and CDR2 YFSETQ come from the germline V gene. DNA for the CDR3: TGCGCCAGCAGCCCTACGGGGAGCTCCTACGAGCAGTACTTC. Translated: CASSPTGSSYEQYF.

The chain couples TRBV6-1 to TRBJ1-5, with a tentative D call TRBD1 (5 bases). Trimming took off 2 bases at V and 5 bases at J, with 13 bases between the two ends. Germline assignment: CDR1 MNHNS and CDR2 SASEGT. This CDR3 has 15 residues. CDR3: CASSEMQGFYQPQHF. CDR3 nucleotide sequence: TGTGCCAGCAGTGAAATGCAGGGTTTTTATCAGCCCCAGCATTTT.